This T cell receptor beta chain was observed in a study of beta chain features in type 1 diabetes. cDNA synthesis used the whole RNA isolate, giving expressed TCRB sequences. Sequenced by immunoSEQ multiplex PCR; TCRdb stores in-frame clones only, minus some. Of over 300,000 clones listed, around 7.6% are singletons. There are 14 residues in the CDR3. Germline V gene lookup returns CDR1 MDHEN and CDR2 SYDVKM. V was cut by 7 bases and J by 7 bases, with 19 bases left in between. This clone was recorded at least ten times. This clonotype was obtained from a woman in her late teens or twenties in good health. The chain couples TRBV28 to TRBJ1-2; D might be TRBD1 (5 bases). The sequencing sample was made of central memory CD4+ T cells from blood. This chain's CDR3 is CASTRNSLQGGYTF. The CDR3 bases are TGTGCCAGCACAAGGAACTCCCTTCAGGGTGGCTACACCTTC.